This is a list of T cell receptor beta chains from one sample in a study of blood T cell repertoires in COVID-19. This table comes from immunoSEQ multiplex PCR, and its TCRdb copy is limited to in-frame clones, with some not included. The repertoire holds approximately 180,000 clones, 87% seen once, with 2% to 3% in the top ten. The sample was peripheral blood. Source of these receptors: a man in his forties with active or convalescent COVID-19. The conserved cysteine and the conserved F or W are not part of the CDR3 here.

12,TRBV3-1/TRBV3-2,TRBJ1-1,ASSQGTPNTEAF
11,TRBV7-3,TRBJ2-2,ASSPTGPGELF
14,TRBV5-6,TRBJ2-7,ASSFAGQYPSYEQY
12,TRBV5-1,TRBJ2-5,ASSPIGQQETQY
13,TRBV5-1,TRBJ1-2,ASSLWARVHYGYT
14,TRBV5-4,TRBJ2-3,ASSLGAGGEGDTQY
12,TRBV6-5,TRBJ1-1,ASSLQGVSTEAF
16,TRBV5-3,TRBJ1-5,ARSPRTGLQRSNQPQH
12,TRBV28,TRBJ2-1,ASSRTLPAGEQF
11,TRBV7-2,TRBJ1-1,ASSLRRNTEAF
12,TRBV19,TRBJ1-6,ASSRTEPNSPLH
13,TRBV11-3,TRBJ2-3,ASSSGTSGGDTQY
12,TRBV9,TRBJ1-2,ASNPRAGDYGYT
12,TRBV19,TRBJ1-2,ASSPDRVNYGYT
14,TRBV3-1/TRBV3-2,TRBJ1-4,ASSRTPGWEGEKLF
13,TRBV6-5,TRBJ2-5,ASSPGGGIGETQY
13,TRBV6-7,TRBJ1-5,ASSPTYRGNQPQH
13,TRBV3-1/TRBV3-2,TRBJ1-6,ASSPHGQGNSPLH
12,TRBV15,TRBJ1-2,ATSRDRLDYGYT
12,TRBV19,TRBJ1-2,ASSFGTGIGGYT
15,TRBV18,TRBJ1-2,ASSPTGYLLANYGYT
17,TRBV28,TRBJ1-3,ASSLLQRGQGPSGNTIY
12,TRBV5-1,TRBJ1-2,ASSLEGQGSRYT
14,TRBV6-2/TRBV6-3,TRBJ1-5,ASSLGGGYSNQPQH
11,TRBV6-4,TRBJ1-2,ASRMDTNYGYT
15,TRBV15,TRBJ2-3,ATSRVRTSGGADTQY
16,TRBV3-1/TRBV3-2,TRBJ2-7,ASSQVPGQGAKLYEQY
13,TRBV6-1,TRBJ1-6,ASSEVGGDNSPLH
14,TRBV27,TRBJ2-5,ASSPLLAGGLETQY
10,TRBV10-2,TRBJ1-1,ASSGGGTEAF
11,TRBV28,TRBJ2-5,ASSSSGEETQY
11,TRBV7-3,TRBJ2-1,ASSFLRSSEQF
8,TRBV27,TRBJ2-7,ASSSYEQY
12,TRBV5-1,TRBJ1-1,ASSSGDRTTEAF
11,TRBV6-4,TRBJ1-1,ASSFFAGTEAF
17,TRBV30,TRBJ2-6,AWTHPWVRGRAGANVLT
17,TRBV12-2,TRBJ2-6,ASRSVIAGGFSGANVLT
11,TRBV9,TRBJ1-1,ASRGTLNTEAF
11,TRBV19,TRBJ1-6,ATLQGQNSPLH
11,TRBV6-5,TRBJ1-2,ASTWQQGYGYT
17,TRBV4-3,TRBJ2-2,ASSQDHSAGGHRTGELF
14,TRBV4-3,TRBJ1-5,ASSQDMGPTNQPQH
14,TRBV29-1,TRBJ1-2,SVEETGTGVGYGYT
14,TRBV12-5,TRBJ1-1,ASGLVLGEVNTEAF
12,TRBV7-2,TRBJ2-2,ASSPNPITGELF
15,TRBV5-8,TRBJ1-4,ASSPGQAMRTNEKLF
13,TRBV6-5,TRBJ2-7,ASSYSSTSFYEQY
12,TRBV28,TRBJ2-7,ASSFSGGRYEQY
14,TRBV7-2,TRBJ1-2,ASSLNPRTAGYGYT
11,TRBV5-4,TRBJ1-1,ASSLGGTGEAF
12,TRBV5-5,TRBJ1-1,ASSLRGLGTEAF
13,TRBV5-1,TRBJ1-5,ASSAGTGGNQPQH
13,TRBV5-1,TRBJ1-2,ASSLVTGENYGYT
14,TRBV5-6,TRBJ2-1,ASSPFGGQSGNEQF
16,TRBV30,TRBJ1-1,AWSPYFMDRGQNTEAF